The 18 T cell receptor beta chains below come from one sample, sequenced in a study of blood T cell repertoires in COVID-19. Sequencing was performed with immunoSEQ multiplex PCR; in TCRdb, only in-frame clones are kept and a portion is missing. The sample holds some 250,000 clones, around 83% seen once. What was sequenced was peripheral blood. Receptors originate from a man of 80 years or more with acute or convalescent COVID-19.

This clone was recorded a few times. The V gene is TRBV5-4, the J gene TRBJ1-4; TRBD1 matches at 7 bases. The CDR3 has 16 amino acids. The germline V gene encodes CDR1 SGHNT and CDR2 YYREEE (reference sequence). J gave up 3 bases and V 1 base, and 6 bases lay outside the gene matches. CDR3 loop: CASSLWTQGANEKLFF. The CDR3 region has the DNA TGTGCCAGCAGCTTGTGGACGCAGGGGGCTAATGAAAAACTGTTTTTT.

The V call is TRBV7-2, the J call TRBJ2-3, with TRBD2 identical over 9 bases. This CDR3 has 16 amino acids. With 3 bases clipped from V and 3 bases from J, the junction kept 7 bases outside the gene matches. The germline CDR1 and CDR2 sequences are SGHTA and FQGNSA. The CDR3 DNA follows: TGTGCCAGCAGCTTGTTAAGCGGGAGGAGTACAGATACGCAGTATTTT. This sequence encodes CASSLLSGRSTDTQYF.

The V gene is TRBV6-5, the J gene TRBJ1-2, with 10 bases that match TRBD1. CDR3 size: 13 residues. Germline V gene sequence: CDR1 MNHEY, CDR2 SVGAGI. The ends lost 11 bases at V and 3 bases at J; junction bases unmatched: 6. In nucleotides, the CDR3 is TGTGCCGCCAGACAGGGGGCGGACTATGGCTACACCTTC. It codes for CAARQGADYGYTF.

The chain is built from TRBV27 and TRBJ1-2, with D maybe TRBD1 (6 bases). V was trimmed by 6 bases and J by 6 bases, leaving 17 bases between them. The CDR3 loop spans 14 amino acids. Germline V lookup: CDR1 MNHEY, CDR2 SMNVEV (reference sequence). CDR3 coding DNA: TGTGCCAGCAGACAACAGGGTTTGATCGATGGCTACACCTTC. This encodes CASRQQGLIDGYTF.

This clone was detected a few times. The V and J genes are TRBV12-5 and TRBJ1-2; 7 nucleotides agree with TRBD1. The CDR3 consists of 13 residues. J lost 3 bases, V lost 7 bases, and 5 bases had no gene match. Per the germline V gene, CDR1 is LGHNT and CDR2 is FRNRAP. CDR3 protein: CASAPGQDYGYTF. CDR3 DNA sequence: TGTGCTAGTGCCCCCGGACAGGACTATGGCTACACCTTC.

This clone was observed a few times. V usage is TRBV3-1 (or the pseudogene TRBV3-2) and J usage is TRBJ1-5; perhaps TRBD1 as D (5 bases). The CDR3 runs to 14 residues. V gave up 1 base and J gave up 5 bases, with 9 bases separating them. Germline loops: CDR1 LGHDT, CDR2 YNNKEL (reference sequence). The CDR3 here is CASSQVPGDQPQHF. In nucleotides, the CDR3 is TGTGCCAGCAGCCAAGTACCGGGGGATCAGCCCCAGCATTTT.

Notes on this clone: Other DNA sequences from this sample encode an identical CDR3 as well. As DNA, the CDR3 is TGTGCCAGCAGTTTACAGGGTACCTACGAGCAGTACTTC. Encoded protein: CASSLQGTYEQYF. The chain employs TRBV28 and TRBJ2-7, with D perhaps TRBD1 (5 bases). V was trimmed by 2 bases and J by 2 bases, leaving 7 bases between them. The CDR3 length is 13 residues. Per germline, CDR1 MDHEN and CDR2 SYDVKM.

V and J are TRBV12-3 or TRBV12-4 and TRBJ1-5, with 9 nucleotides matching TRBD1. Losses at the gene ends were 5 bases for V and 5 bases for J; bases not matched to a gene: 1. This CDR3 has 13 amino acids. DNA for the CDR3: TGTGCCAGCAGTGGGGACAGGGATCAGCCCCAGCATTTT. Translating gives CASSGDRDQPQHF.

The genes are TRBV11-1 and TRBJ2-3, with TRBD2 matching 7 bases. This CDR3 has 13 residues. V was pared by 7 bases and J by 6 bases, with 7 bases of the junction left unmatched. CDR1 is SGHAT and CDR2 is FQDESV in the germline V gene (reference sequence). CDR3 loop: CASTGGGPDTQYF. CDR3 coding DNA: TGTGCCAGCACGGGGGGTGGCCCCGATACGCAGTATTTT.

The V call is TRBV5-1, the J call TRBJ2-7; possible D gene TRBD2, 6 bases. The CDR3 runs to 13 residues. The germline V gene encodes CDR1 SGHRS and CDR2 YFSETQ. The germline V and J ends were trimmed by 4 bases and 4 bases, with 12 bases remaining between them. The DNA of the CDR3 is TGCGCCAGCAGCCGGGGGTCTGAGTACGAGCAGTACTTC. Protein product: CASSRGSEYEQYF.

The chain carries TRBV19 and TRBJ2-2; D is uncertain. V lost 4 bases, J lost 7 bases, and 10 bases lay in between. The germline V gene has CDR1 LNHDA and CDR2 SQIVND (reference sequence). The CDR3 has 13 residues. CDR3 DNA: TGTGCCAGTAGTAGCGGCTATTACGGGGAGCTGTTTTTT. Encoded protein: CASSSGYYGELFF.

The chain links TRBV19 to TRBJ1-5, with 7 nucleotides matching TRBD1. V dropped 4 bases and J dropped 4; count of bases not matched to a gene: 7. CDR3 length equals 15 residues. CDR1 is LNHDA and CDR2 is SQIVND in the germline V gene (reference sequence). The CDR3 spells CASSTTGQVNQPQHF. The CDR3 DNA follows: TGTGCCAGTAGTACCACTGGACAGGTTAATCAGCCCCAGCATTTT.

This chain joins TRBV2 and TRBJ2-3; D might be TRBD2 (5 bases). V lost 11 bases to trimming and J lost 6 bases, with 12 bases between them. Per the germline V gene, CDR1 is SNHLY and CDR2 is FYNNEI. The CDR3 is 11 amino acids. The CDR3 DNA follows: TGTGCCGGAGGCTCATTGGATACGCAGTATTTT. It specifies CAGGSLDTQYF. The full variable domain, in which reference TRBV2 and TRBJ2-3 provide the parts outside the CDR3, is EPEVTQTPSHQVTQMGQEVILRCVPISNHLYFYWYRQILGQKVEFLVSFYNNEISEKSEIFDDQFSVERPDGSNFTLKIRSTKLEDSAMYFCAGGSLDTQYFGPGTRLTVL.

The CDR3 spells CASSLVFTTSGSPYEQYF. CDR3 in DNA: TGTGCCAGCAGCTTAGTCTTCACTACTAGCGGGAGTCCATACGAGCAGTACTTC. This chain connects TRBV7-9 to TRBJ2-7, with 11 bases that match TRBD2. Losses at the gene ends were 1 base for V and 4 bases for J; bases not matched to a gene: 12. The CDR3 sequence is 18 residues long. Per germline, CDR1 SEHNR and CDR2 FQNEAQ (reference sequence).

The V call is TRBV7-9, the J call TRBJ1-2; D gene uncertain. V was clipped by 6 bases and J by 5 bases, with 10 bases between them. The V gene's germline CDR1 is SEHNR and CDR2 FQNEAQ (reference sequence). This CDR3 has 12 residues. DNA of the CDR3: TGTGCCAGCAGGCGTGAGGGTTATGGCTACACCTTC. This gives the protein CASRREGYGYTF.

The V call is TRBV2, the J call TRBJ2-7; TRBD2 matches at 7 bases. Trimming at V came to 0 bases and at J to 2 bases, leaving 4 bases not matched to a gene. Germline V gene lookup returns CDR1 SNHLY and CDR2 FYNNEI. The CDR3 contains 15 residues. The CDR3 sequence: CASSEAVGGAYEQYF. CDR3 bases: TGTGCCAGCAGTGAAGCAGTTGGGGGGGCCTACGAGCAGTACTTC.

This chain connects TRBV18 to TRBJ1-2, with 10 bases lining up with TRBD1. Looked up from germline, CDR1 is KGHSH and CDR2 is LQKENI. Losses at the gene ends were 5 bases for V and 4 bases for J; bases not matched to a gene: 10. CDR3 length equals 16 residues. CDR3: CASSLQPGQGSYGYTF. The CDR3 coding sequence is TGTGCCAGCTCATTGCAGCCGGGACAGGGGTCCTATGGCTACACCTTC.

The chain combines TRBV5-3 with TRBJ2-3, with 13 bases lining up with TRBD2. TRBV5-3 is sorted into the ORF group, with uncertain function. This CDR3 has 14 amino acids. With 8 bases clipped from V and 6 bases from J, the junction kept 6 bases outside the gene matches. The CDR3, as DNA: TGTGCCAGGTTGACTAGCGGGGGGAGGGATACGCAGTATTTT. Translating gives CARLTSGGRDTQYF.